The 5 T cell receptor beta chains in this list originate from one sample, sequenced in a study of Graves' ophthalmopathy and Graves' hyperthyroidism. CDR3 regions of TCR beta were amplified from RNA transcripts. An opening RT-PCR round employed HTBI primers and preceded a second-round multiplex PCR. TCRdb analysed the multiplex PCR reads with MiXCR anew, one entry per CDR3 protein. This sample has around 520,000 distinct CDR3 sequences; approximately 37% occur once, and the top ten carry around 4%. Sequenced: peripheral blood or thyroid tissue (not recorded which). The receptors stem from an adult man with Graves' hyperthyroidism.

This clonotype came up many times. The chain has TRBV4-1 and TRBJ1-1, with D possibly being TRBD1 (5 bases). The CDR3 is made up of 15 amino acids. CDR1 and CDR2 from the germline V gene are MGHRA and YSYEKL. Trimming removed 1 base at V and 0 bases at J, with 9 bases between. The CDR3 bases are TGCGCCAGCAGCCAAGGCGGGGGAATGAACACTGAAGCTTTCTTT. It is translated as CASSQGGGMNTEAFF.

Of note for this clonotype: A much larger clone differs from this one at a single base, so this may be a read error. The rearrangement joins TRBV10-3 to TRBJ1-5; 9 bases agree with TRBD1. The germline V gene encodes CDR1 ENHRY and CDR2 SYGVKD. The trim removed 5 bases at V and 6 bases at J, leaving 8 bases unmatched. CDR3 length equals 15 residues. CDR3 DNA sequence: TGTGCCATCAGTTCTACCACAGGGGGCGGTCAGCCCCAGCATTTT. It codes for CAISSTTGGGQPQHF.

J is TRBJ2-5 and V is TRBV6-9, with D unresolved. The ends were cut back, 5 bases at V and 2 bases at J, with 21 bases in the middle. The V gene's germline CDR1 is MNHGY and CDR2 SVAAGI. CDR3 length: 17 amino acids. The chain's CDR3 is CASSDLIRTLWQETQYF. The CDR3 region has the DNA TGTGCCAGCAGTGATCTGATCAGGACGCTATGGCAAGAGACCCAGTACTTC.

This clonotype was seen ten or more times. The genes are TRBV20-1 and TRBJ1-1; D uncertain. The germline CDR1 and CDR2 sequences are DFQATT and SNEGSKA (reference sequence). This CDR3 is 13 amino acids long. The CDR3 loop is CSKLMIGDTEAFF. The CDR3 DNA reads TGCAGCAAACTTATGATTGGGGACACTGAAGCTTTCTTT.

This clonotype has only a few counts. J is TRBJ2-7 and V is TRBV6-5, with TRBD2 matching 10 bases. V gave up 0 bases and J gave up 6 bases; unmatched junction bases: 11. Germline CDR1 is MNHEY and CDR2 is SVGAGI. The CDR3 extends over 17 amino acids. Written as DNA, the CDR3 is TGTGCCAGCAGTTACTCTTACAGAGCCGGGACTAGCGCCGAGCAGTACTTC. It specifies CASSYSYRAGTSAEQYF.